This section outlines one T cell receptor beta chain sequence together with its context. Its antigen is not identified. Time point indicated: week 11, during vaccination. A single vaccine dose contained 300 ug of mutant IDH1 20-mer peptide, and topical imiquimod was used with it. The CDR3 is 14 amino acids. From germline, CDR1 is LNHDA and CDR2 SQIVND (reference sequence). V gave up 3 bases and J gave up 6 bases; unmatched junction bases: 6. These data belong to a study of a mutant IDH1 vaccine in newly diagnosed glioma. Background on the study: Patients began vaccination 4-6 weeks after radiotherapy alone, or with temozolomide cycles. Males made up approximately 62% and females about 40% of treated patients, whose mean age was 40.4 years. Study observations and caveats: Shifts in the top peripheral T cell clonotypes seemed unrelated to pseudoprogression.

Using immunoSEQ multiplex PCR, the repertoire was profiled, and TCRdb retains in-frame clones only, with some absent. Among some 59,000 clones listed, 89% were seen once. The TCR comes from a middle-aged man with glioma. The J gene is TRBJ2-7, the V gene TRBV19, with 9 bases lining up with TRBD1. Source: PBMCs, taken from a glioma patient whose treatment included an IDH1 peptide vaccine. The CDR3 loop reads CASSIAGDRAEQYF. CDR3 sequence (DNA): TGTGCCAGTAGTATCGCGGGGGACAGGGCCGAGCAGTACTTC.